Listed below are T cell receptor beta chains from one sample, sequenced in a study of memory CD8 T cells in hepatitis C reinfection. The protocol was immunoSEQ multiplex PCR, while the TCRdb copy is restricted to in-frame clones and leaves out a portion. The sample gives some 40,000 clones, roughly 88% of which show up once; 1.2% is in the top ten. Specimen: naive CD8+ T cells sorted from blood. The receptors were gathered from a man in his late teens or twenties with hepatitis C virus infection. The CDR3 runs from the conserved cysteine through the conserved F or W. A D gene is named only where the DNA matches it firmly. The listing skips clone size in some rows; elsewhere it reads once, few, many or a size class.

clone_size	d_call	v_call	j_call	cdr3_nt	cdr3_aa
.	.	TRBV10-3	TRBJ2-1	TGTGCCATCAGTGAAGGGGTTTCAACGGTGGGTGGGCAGTTCTTC	CAISEGVSTVGGQFF
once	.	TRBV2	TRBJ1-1	TGTGCCAGCAGTGAAGCGCTTGCGGGACCGCAACCGGGGGACACTGAAGCTTTCTTT	CASSEALAGPQPGDTEAFF
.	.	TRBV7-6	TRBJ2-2	TGTGCCAGCAGCAGGGGGTCCGGGGAGCTGTTTTTT	CASSRGSGELFF
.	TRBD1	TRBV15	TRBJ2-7	TGTGCCACCACTAGGGACAGGGGGGACGAGCAGTACTTC	CATTRDRGDEQYF
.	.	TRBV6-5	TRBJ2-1	TGTGCCGGCACCACCGGGGGTGCGGGTGAGCAGTTCTTC	CAGTTGGAGEQFF
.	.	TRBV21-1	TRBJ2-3	TGTGCCAGCAGCAAAGGTAGCGGGAGGGCCTCGTTAACCACAGATACGCAGTATTTT	CASSKGSGRASLTTDTQYF
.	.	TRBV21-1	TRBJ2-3	TGTGCCAGCACCGAAGACGGGAGGGCCGCAGATACGCAGTATTTT	CASTEDGRAADTQYF
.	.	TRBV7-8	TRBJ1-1	TGTGCCAGTAGCGAAGGGAGCACTGAAGCTTTCTTT	CASSEGSTEAFF
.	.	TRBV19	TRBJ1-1	TGTGCCAGTGGAGGGCAGGCGAACACTGAAGCTTTCTTT	CASGGQANTEAFF
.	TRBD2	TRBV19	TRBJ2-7	TGTGCCAGTAGTATCGGCGGGAGGGCCGCCGAGCAGTACTTC	CASSIGGRAAEQYF
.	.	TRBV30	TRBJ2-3	TGTGCCTGGAGTGACCCTCACAGGGCAGCAGATACGCAGTATTTT	CAWSDPHRAADTQYF
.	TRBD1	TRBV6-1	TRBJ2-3	TGTGCCAGCAGAGGGGGCAGAAGCACAGATACGCAGTATTTT	CASRGGRSTDTQYF
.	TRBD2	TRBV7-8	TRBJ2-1	TGTGCCAGCAGCCTTAGCGGGGGAACCTACAATGAGCAGTTCTTC	CASSLSGGTYNEQFF
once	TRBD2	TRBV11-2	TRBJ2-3	TGTGCCAGCAGCTTAGTGGTAGCGGGGGGACACACAGATACGCAGTATTTT	CASSLVVAGGHTDTQYF
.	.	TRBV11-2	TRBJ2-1	TGTGCCAGCAGTTTAGACGTCGGGGAGCAGTTCTTC	CASSLDVGEQFF
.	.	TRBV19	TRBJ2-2	TGTGCCAGTAGTATACCGGGAGTAGGCACCGGGGAGCTGTTTTTT	CASSIPGVGTGELFF
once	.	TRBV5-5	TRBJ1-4	TGTGCCAGCAGCCCCCTTAAGGGGAGGGGAGAAAAACTGTTTTTT	CASSPLKGRGEKLFF
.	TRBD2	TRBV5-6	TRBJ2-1	TGTGCCAGCAGCTTGAGGAGCGGGGGTTGGAATGAGCAGTTCTTC	CASSLRSGGWNEQFF
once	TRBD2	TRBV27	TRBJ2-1	TGTGCCAGCAGTCTGGGGACAGGGAGACTAGCGGGGGCCTACAATGAGCAGTTCTTC	CASSLGTGRLAGAYNEQFF
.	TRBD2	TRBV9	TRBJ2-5	TGTGCCAGCAGCGTAGGGACTAGCGGGAGGGGGCAAGAGACCCAGTACTTC	CASSVGTSGRGQETQYF
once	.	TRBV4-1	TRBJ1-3	TGCGCCAGCAGCCAAACCGACAGCCCCGGAAACACCATATATTTT	CASSQTDSPGNTIYF
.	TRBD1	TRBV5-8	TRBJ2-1	TGTGCCAGCAGCGGCAGACAGGGGACTGCTGAGTACAATGAGCAGTTCTTC	CASSGRQGTAEYNEQFF
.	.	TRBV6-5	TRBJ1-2	TGTGCCAGCAGTTACGCAGGGACAAGCTATGGCTACACCTTC	CASSYAGTSYGYTF
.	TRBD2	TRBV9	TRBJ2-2	TGTGCCAGCAGCGATCGACTAGCGGGAGCCTCGAACACCGGGGAGCTGTTTTTT	CASSDRLAGASNTGELFF
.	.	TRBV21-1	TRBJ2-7	TGTGCCAGCAGCAAAGCGGAGCGGGAGCGGGTCGAGCAGTACTTC	CASSKAERERVEQYF
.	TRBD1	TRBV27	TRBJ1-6	TGTGCCAGCAGTCCCCGGACAGGGGGCGCTAGGTCACCCCTCCACTTT	CASSPRTGGARSPLHF
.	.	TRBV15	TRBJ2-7	TGTGCCACCAGCAGTGGTACTTCCTACGAGCAGTACTTC	CATSSGTSYEQYF
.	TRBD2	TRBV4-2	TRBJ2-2	TGTGCCAGCAGCCAAGAGCCCTTGACTAGCGGGGACACCGGGGAGCTGTTTTTT	CASSQEPLTSGDTGELFF